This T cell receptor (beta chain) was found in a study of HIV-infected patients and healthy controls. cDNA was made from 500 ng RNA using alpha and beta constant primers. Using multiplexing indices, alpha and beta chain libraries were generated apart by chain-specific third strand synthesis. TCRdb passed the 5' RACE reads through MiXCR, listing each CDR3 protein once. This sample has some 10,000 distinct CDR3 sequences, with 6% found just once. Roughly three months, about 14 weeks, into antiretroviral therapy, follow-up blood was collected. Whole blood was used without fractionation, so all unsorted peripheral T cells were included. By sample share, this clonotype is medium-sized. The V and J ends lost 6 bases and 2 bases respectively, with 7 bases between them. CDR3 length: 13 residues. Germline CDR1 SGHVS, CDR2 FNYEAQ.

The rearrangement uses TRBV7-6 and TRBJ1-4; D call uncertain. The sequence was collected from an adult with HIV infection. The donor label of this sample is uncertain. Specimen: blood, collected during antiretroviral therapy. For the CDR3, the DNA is TGTGCCAGCAGGAGGGTCACTAATGAAAAACTGTTTTTT. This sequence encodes CASRRVTNEKLFF.